This T cell receptor (beta chain) was identified during a study of shared clonotypes between healthy human individuals. Study background: Each donor had three CD4 naive, three CD4 memory, two CD8 naive and one CD8 memory plate. Study-wide findings and caveats: What naive subsets generally showed was a larger estimated richness than memory subsets showed. Clonotypes that were shared across a handful of donors made up approximately 5% of naive CD4 clonotypes.

Note on this clone: Antigen unknown.

Data came from immunoSEQ multiplex PCR; TCRdb stores just in-frame clones and leaves some out. The table has some 2,400,000 clones, under 97% seen once. The CDR3 is made up of 15 amino acids. With V trimmed by 3 bases and J by 3 bases, 7 bases remained unmatched. Germline loops: CDR1 MNHEY, CDR2 SMNVEV (reference sequence). The source material was naive CD4+ T cells sorted from blood. The subset is: CD45RA+ positively selected. The chain employs TRBV27 and TRBJ2-7, with TRBD2 matching 8 bases. The receptor was derived from a man between 18 and 29 years old in good health. This CDR3 reads CASSFTGGAGYEQYF. CDR3 coding DNA: TGTGCCAGCAGTTTCACGGGGGGGGCGGGCTACGAGCAGTACTTC.